The entry below describes one TCR beta chain. This clone has more than one count but fewer than ten. Its antigen is still unknown. Base qualities are not provided; no much larger clone lies one nucleotide away. Trimming removed 6 bases from V and 5 bases from J; the gene matches leave 5 bases unexplained. Its CDR3 holds 13 amino acids, cysteine through phenylalanine. The only DNA kept is the CDR3, 39 bases in frame from the first base. Taken from the germline V gene, the CDR1 and CDR2 loops are SNHLY and FYNNEI. These data originate in a study of blood T cell repertoires in COVID-19 (dated by TCRdb to about 2020). With regard to the full study: Collaborator samples came from the United States, Italy and Spain and covered acute and convalescent phases of COVID-19. The material from the prospective study consisted of cDNA or gDNA derived from T cells, B-cell-depleted T cells, or PBMCs. Where available, HLA class I and class II types were taken from metadata supplied by the sample provider and were not determined by assay-based typing. Deeply sampled blood TCRbeta repertoires from subjects exposed to, actively infected with, or recovered from COVID-19 were included in the dataset. Samples came from the ongoing ImmuneRACE study (first 160 participants) plus 1,254 subjects from 6 global collaborators. The repertoires were released in a freely available public database meant as a resource for research on the immune response to SARS-CoV-2. Sample metadata almost always included a de-identified subject ID, COVID-19 status, age in years and sex.

TCRbeta CDR3 regions were amplified from genomic DNA by means of the immunoSEQ Assay, a bias-controlled multiplex PCR. Concerning the study's data processing: The number of nucleated cells in each sample was estimated by amplification of reference gene primers within the assay. Sequence reads were collapsed and filtered to measure the absolute abundance of every unique TCRbeta CDR3 rearrangement. Productive Simpson clonality was computed per sample as the square root of Simpson's diversity index over productive rearrangements. TCRdb retrieved this table from immuneACCESS and kept in-frame rearrangements only. Not all clones are present; in checked studies, unresolved V genes account for under half, and no reason is known for the remainder. The D gene and trimming were derived from the DNA, and the V and J assignments and clone size from that table. The sample profile shows around 380,000 clones; approximately 80% of them were found once. About 1% of the sample belongs to the ten largest clones.

General conclusions and limits of the study: The quantity of clinical and demographic metadata differed by source and by participant and was supplied without curation.

Collaborating institutions collected whole blood in K2EDTA tubes following their own protocols. For TCRbeta analysis, collaborators shipped samples in one of three forms: frozen whole blood, isolated PBMCs, or DNA extracted from either of those sample types. This TCR derives from a human donor with acute or convalescent COVID-19. The donor label of this sample is uncertain. Source material: peripheral blood. The rearranged segments are TRBV2 and TRBJ1-1; 8 nucleotides in the junction match TRBD1. CDR3 reads: CASRPHRGTEAFF. The sequence in DNA is TGTGCCAGCAGGCCCCACAGGGGGACTGAAGCTTTCTTT.